These 2 T cell receptor beta chains came from one sample sequenced in a study of blood T cell repertoires in COVID-19. Some clones are missing from TCRdb's copy, which holds only in-frame ones; the method was immunoSEQ multiplex PCR. This sample carries 99,000 or so clones, 81% of them seen once, and the ten largest clones take more than 30%. The sequenced sample was peripheral blood. The receptors stem from a man at least 80 years old with acute or convalescent COVID-19.

This chain uses TRBV6-5 with TRBJ2-2; tentatively, D is TRBD2 (6 bases). V dropped 4 bases and J dropped 6 bases, with 15 bases sitting between them. Germline CDR1 MNHEY, CDR2 SVGAGI. The CDR3 runs to 15 residues. The CDR3: CASSWSGRDPGELFF. DNA for the CDR3: TGTGCCAGCAGTTGGTCCGGGAGAGACCCCGGGGAGCTGTTTTTT.

The chain combines TRBV18 with TRBJ1-1; D unclear. The CDR3 is made up of 14 amino acids. Trimming cost V 6 bases and J 0 bases, with 11 bases left between them. Germline lookup yields CDR1 KGHSH and CDR2 LQKENI. CDR3 nucleotides: TGTGCCAGCTCTCCGACTAGGATGAACACTGAAGCTTTCTTT. This translates into CASSPTRMNTEAFF.